These 10 T cell receptor beta chains share one sample of origin, sequenced in a study of T cell responses to AZD1222 COVID-19 vaccine. Method: immunoSEQ multiplex PCR; TCRdb's copy keeps in-frame clones and lacks some. The profile shows 90,000 to 120,000 clones, approximately 91% of them singletons. The sequenced sample was peripheral blood, obtained on day 0 of AZD1222 vaccination. The receptors were sampled from an adult in good health.

V and J are TRBV10-3 and TRBJ1-6; D unclear. Germline CDR1 ENHRY, CDR2 SYGVKD. Trimming removed 3 bases from V and 0 bases from J, with 9 bases in between. The CDR3 sequence is 16 residues long. The CDR3 here is CAISDRASSYNSPLHF. The CDR3 DNA is TGTGCCATCAGTGATAGGGCGAGCTCCTATAATTCACCCCTCCACTTT.

This chain connects TRBV12-5 to TRBJ1-1; no clear D. Trimming left V 4 bases short and J 3 bases short, with 15 bases between. Per the germline V gene, CDR1 is LGHNT and CDR2 is FRNRAP. The CDR3 contains 15 residues. CDR3 nucleotide sequence: TGTGCTAGTGGTTCTCGAGCCCAGTCTGACACTGAAGCTTTCTTT. This gives the protein CASGSRAQSDTEAFF.

The chain uses TRBV9 and TRBJ2-5; TRBD2 matches at 11 bases. The CDR3 is 16 residues long. V shed 0 bases and J 2 bases; nucleotides not matched to a gene: 3. Germline CDR1 and CDR2: SGDLS and YYNGEE. The CDR3 DNA reads TGTGCCAGCAGCGTAGGGGCTAGCGGGGGGCAAGAGACCCAGTACTTC. Amino acid sequence: CASSVGASGGQETQYF. Variable domain in full (rest from reference TRBV9 and TRBJ2-5): DSGVTQTPKHLITATGQRVTLRCSPRSGDLSVYWYQQSLDQGLQFLIQYYNGEERAKGNILERFSAQQFPDLHSELNLSSLELGDSALYFCASSVGASGGQETQYFGPGTRLLVL.

A word on this clone: The conserved closing phenylalanine or tryptophan is absent in this CDR3, likely reflecting a read error. The V call is TRBV6-5, the J call TRBJ1-6; TRBD1 is a possible D gene (6 bases). Germline V lookup: CDR1 MNHEY, CDR2 SVGAGI. The CDR3 consists of 14 residues. Between the trimmed V and J ends, which lost 5 bases and 14 bases, there was a span of 19 bases. The CDR3 DNA follows: TGTGCCAGCAGTCTAGGACAGTCATCGCGGGCCCTCCACCTT. Encoded protein: CASSLGQSSRALHL.

The V and J genes are TRBV19 and TRBJ1-1; D is unclear. Between the trimmed V and J ends, which lost 5 bases and 5 bases, there was a span of 12 bases. CDR3 length: 13 residues. In germline, CDR1 is LNHDA, CDR2 SQIVND (reference sequence). The CDR3 sequence is CASSQEVGTEAFF. The CDR3, as DNA: TGTGCCAGTAGTCAAGAGGTGGGAACTGAAGCTTTCTTT.

The chain joins TRBV23-1 to TRBJ1-2; D is ambiguous. TRBV23-1 is an ORF, with its function uncertain. Trimming took 1 base from V and 2 from J, leaving 11 bases between them. The CDR3 is made up of 15 amino acids. The CDR3 here is CASSQLPHSNYGYTF. CDR3 bases: TGCGCCAGCAGTCAATTGCCTCACAGCAACTATGGCTACACCTTC.

This clone showed up just a few times. The genes are TRBV19 and TRBJ2-7; 9 bases are a match to TRBD1. The CDR3 spans 12 residues. Germline CDR1 is LNHDA and CDR2 is SQIVND (reference sequence). The trim removed 9 bases at V and 2 bases at J, leaving 2 bases unmatched. CDR3 protein: CASGQGPYEQYF. The CDR3 coding sequence is TGTGCCAGCGGACAGGGGCCCTACGAGCAGTACTTC.

This clone has a handful of counts. The V and J genes are TRBV28 and TRBJ1-5; D perhaps matches TRBD1 (6 bases). From germline, CDR1 is MDHEN and CDR2 SYDVKM. V was trimmed by 3 bases and J by 3 bases, leaving 12 bases between them. This CDR3 spans 15 amino acids. CDR3 sequence (DNA): TGTGCCAGCAGTTTCGGGGGCGACTACAATCAGCCCCAGCATTTT. Encoded protein: CASSFGGDYNQPQHF.

This chain connects TRBV14 to TRBJ1-4, with D tentatively TRBD1 (6 bases). Per germline, CDR1 SGHDN and CDR2 FVKESK. The CDR3 extends over 18 amino acids. V was pared by 0 bases and J by 0 bases, with 14 bases between. The CDR3 is CASSQEWGAHATNEKLFF. The CDR3 nucleotides are TGTGCCAGCAGCCAAGAGTGGGGGGCACATGCAACTAATGAAAAACTGTTTTTT.

The chain is built from TRBV27 and TRBJ1-1; possible D gene TRBD1, 5 bases. V lost 2 bases to trimming and J lost 1 base, with 11 bases between them. CDR1 MNHEY and CDR2 SMNVEV come from the germline V gene (reference sequence). The CDR3 is made up of 15 amino acids. This chain's CDR3 is CASSLGTWRNTEAFF. In nucleotides, the CDR3 is TGTGCCAGCAGTTTAGGGACCTGGCGGAACACTGAAGCTTTCTTT.